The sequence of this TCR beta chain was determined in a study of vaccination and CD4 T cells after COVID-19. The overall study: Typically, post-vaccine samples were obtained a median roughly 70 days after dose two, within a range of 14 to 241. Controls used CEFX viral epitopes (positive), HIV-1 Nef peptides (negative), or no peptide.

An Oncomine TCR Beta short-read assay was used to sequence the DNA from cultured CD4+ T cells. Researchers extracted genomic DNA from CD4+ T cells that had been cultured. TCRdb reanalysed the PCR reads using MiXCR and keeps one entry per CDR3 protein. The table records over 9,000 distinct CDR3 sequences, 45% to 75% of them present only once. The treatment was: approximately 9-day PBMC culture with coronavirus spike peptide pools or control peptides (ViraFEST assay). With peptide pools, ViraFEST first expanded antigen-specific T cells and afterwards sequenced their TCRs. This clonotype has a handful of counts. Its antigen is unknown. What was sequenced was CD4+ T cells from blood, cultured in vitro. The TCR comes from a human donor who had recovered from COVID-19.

The CDR3 here is CASSLSAIGYTDTQYF. The CDR3 DNA follows: TGTGCCAGCAGCTTATCCGCCATTGGGTACACAGATACGCAGTATTTT. The rearrangement uses TRBV7-6 and TRBJ2-3; D is unresolved. Trimming pared 2 bases from V and 2 bases from J, leaving 14 bases between. CDR1 SGHVS and CDR2 FNYEAQ come from the germline V gene. This CDR3 has 16 residues.